This entry describes one T cell receptor beta chain. The target antigen is unknown. The PCR was carried out with 60 Vbeta primers and 13 Jbeta primers. Clones were read by immunoSEQ multiplex PCR, and TCRdb kept only the in-frame ones, dropping some. This table has under 150,000 clones, roughly 9.4% appearing once. The sample originates from a study of cytomegalovirus exposure and HLA in healthy donors. Across the study: Within the Caucasian-associated ancestry cluster were roughly 81% of the approximately 400 genotyped donors.

Regarding the study as a whole: The authors later found TCR association rates varying by HLA locus, with DRB1 most and HLA-C fewest.

Germline-derived CDR1 and CDR2 are MDHEN and SYDVKM. The CDR3 is 14 residues long. J lost 11 bases, V lost 6 bases, and 13 bases had no gene match. This TCR was sampled from a male donor in good health and CMV-seronegative. This chain joins TRBV28 and TRBJ1-1, with 9 bases lining up with TRBD1. The sample taken for sequencing was PBMCs. This CDR3 reads CASSRGQGFAPAFF. The CDR3 DNA follows: TGTGCCAGCAGCCGAGGACAGGGGTTCGCCCCGGCTTTCTTT.